A selection of T cell receptor beta chains follows, all from one sample in a study of response to subunit inactivated influenza vaccine. TCRdb analysed the RT-PCR reads with MiXCR anew, one entry per CDR3 protein. The table includes approximately 730,000 distinct CDR3 sequences, approximately 15% detected once. Sequences were derived from PBMCs from blood, sampled less than 15 days before vaccination. The receptors come from a man aged 50 to 60 who received an inactivated influenza vaccine. The CDR3 runs from the conserved cysteine through the conserved F or W. D genes are given only for firm matches. Clone size is not always given. Where it is, it says once, few, many or a class for expanded clones.

TRBJ2-7 TRBV6-6 - - CASRGRTYEQYF TGTGCCAGCAGAGGCCGGACTTACGAGCAGTACTTC
TRBJ1-3 TRBV11-3 - - CASSSSRNTIYF TGTGCCAGCAGCTCCTCCCGAAACACCATATATTTT
TRBJ1-1 TRBV4-1 TRBD1 few CASSHLGQANTEAFF TGCGCCAGCAGCCATCTAGGACAGGCGAACACTGAAGCTTTCTTT
TRBJ2-5 TRBV6-1 - - CASSSTSGQQETQYF TGTGCCAGCAGCTCGACGTCCGGACAACAAGAGACCCAGTACTTC
TRBJ2-7 TRBV12-3/TRBV12-4 TRBD2 many CASSPGLDYEQYF TGTGCCAGCAGTCCGGGACTAGACTACGAGCAGTACTTC
TRBJ1-1 TRBV5-1 - - CASSLHGGNTEAFF TGCGCCAGCAGCTTGCACGGGGGGAACACTGAAGCTTTCTTT
TRBJ1-1 TRBV28 - - CASRRGPLGPMGTEAFF TGTGCCAGCAGAAGGGGCCCTTTAGGGCCTATGGGCACTGAAGCTTTCTTT
TRBJ1-1 TRBV6-2/TRBV6-3 - few CASSYEPTNGVYTEAFF TGTGCCAGCAGTTACGAGCCGACAAACGGGGTTTACACTGAAGCTTTCTTT
TRBJ2-5 TRBV7-9 - few CASSPSGWGRQETQYF TGTGCCAGCAGCCCTTCTGGCTGGGGGCGACAAGAGACCCAGTACTTC
TRBJ2-3 TRBV7-8 - - CASSLAPITDTQYF TGTGCCAGCAGCTTAGCTCCTATCACAGATACGCAGTATTTT